The 10 T cell receptor beta chains listed next were all sequenced from one sample in a study of shared clonotypes between healthy human individuals. The method was immunoSEQ multiplex PCR; TCRdb's version includes in-frame clones alone and lacks a portion of them. The table shows roughly 2.6 million clones, with approximately 94% occurring only once. Sequenced sample: naive CD4+ T cells sorted from blood. The sample's subset: CD45RA+ positively selected. The receptors were gathered from a man younger than 35 in good health.

V is TRBV2 and J is TRBJ2-2; D gene uncertain. V lost 1 base and J lost 4, with 10 bases in between. Per the germline V gene, CDR1 is SNHLY and CDR2 is FYNNEI. This CDR3 region has 15 residues. CDR3 protein: CASSEGVMGTGELFF. The CDR3 DNA reads as TGTGCCAGCAGTGAAGGAGTTATGGGCACCGGGGAGCTGTTTTTT.

This chain joins TRBV5-4 and TRBJ2-1; 10 bases are shared with TRBD2. J lost 6 bases, V lost 4 bases, and 10 bases had no gene match. The CDR3 length is 16 residues. Germline V lookup: CDR1 SGHNT, CDR2 YYREEE (reference sequence). The CDR3 loop is CASSPGASGSGNEQFF. CDR3 DNA sequence: TGTGCCAGCAGCCCTGGCGCTAGCGGGAGTGGCAATGAGCAGTTCTTC.

The chain couples TRBV18 to TRBJ2-2; TRBD2 aligns across 9 bases. V lost 4 bases, J lost 1 base, and 4 bases stayed unmatched. Germline-derived CDR1 and CDR2 are KGHSH and LQKENI. The CDR3 loop spans 16 amino acids. The CDR3 region is CASSLSAGGNTGELFF. CDR3 bases: TGTGCCAGCTCACTTTCAGCGGGAGGGAACACCGGGGAGCTGTTTTTT.

The J gene is TRBJ2-1, the V gene TRBV5-1, with TRBD1 matching 9 bases. J gave up 5 bases and V 5 bases, and 8 bases lay outside the gene matches. The CDR3 has 15 residues. CDR1 is SGHRS and CDR2 is YFSETQ in the germline V gene. The CDR3 sequence: CASRRTGTGNNEQFF. In nucleotides, the CDR3 is TGCGCCAGCAGACGAACCGGGACAGGGAACAATGAGCAGTTCTTC.

This chain uses TRBV2 with TRBJ1-6; a weak D match, TRBD1 (5 bases). Per the germline V gene, CDR1 is SNHLY and CDR2 is FYNNEI. V lost 4 bases and J 10 bases, leaving 17 bases between the germline ends. CDR3 length equals 15 residues. CDR3 in amino acids: CASSVALTENSPLHF. The DNA of the CDR3 is TGTGCCAGCAGTGTTGCCCTGACAGAAAACTCACCCCTCCACTTT.

The chain has TRBV19 and TRBJ1-5, with 7 positions matching TRBD1. Germline V gene lookup returns CDR1 LNHDA and CDR2 SQIVND (reference sequence). CDR3 length: 15 residues. V was clipped by 6 bases and J by 3 bases; unmatched bases: 8. The DNA for the CDR3 is TGTGCCAGTAGCAAAGGAGACAGGGACAATCAGCCCCAGCATTTT. It is translated as CASSKGDRDNQPQHF. The variable domain in full, with the rest retrieved from reference TRBV19 and TRBJ1-5, is DGGITQSPKYLFRKEGQNVTLSCEQNLNHDAMYWYRQDPGQGLRLIYYSQIVNDFQKGDIAEGYSVSREKKESFPLTVTSAQKNPTAFYLCASSKGDRDNQPQHFGDGTRLSIL.

This chain uses TRBV30 with TRBJ1-2; the D is unclear. The V gene's germline CDR1 is GTSNPN and CDR2 SVGIG (reference sequence). The CDR3 is 15 amino acids. Trimming cost V 0 bases and J 1 base, with 12 bases left between them. The CDR3 loop reads CAWSVRLANNYGYTF. The CDR3 DNA follows: TGTGCCTGGAGTGTAAGGCTGGCAAATAACTATGGCTACACCTTC.

The chain's CDR3 is CASSLASTKGIMNTEAFF. The CDR3 nucleotides are TGTGCCAGCAGCTTAGCTAGCACAAAGGGGATCATGAACACTGAAGCTTTCTTT. This chain joins TRBV7-8 and TRBJ1-1, with D possibly TRBD1 on 5 matching bases. Germline V gene data show CDR1 as SGHVS and CDR2 as FQNEAQ. The V end was cut by 0 bases, the J end by 0 bases, with 17 bases between. The CDR3 is 18 residues long.

In the case of this clone: This CDR3 is also generated by other DNA sequences in the sample. The V and J genes are TRBV7-2 and TRBJ1-2; 9 nucleotides align to TRBD1. The J segment lost 4 bases and the V segment lost 5 bases, leaving 5 bases of the junction unmatched. CDR1 and CDR2 from the germline V gene are SGHTA and FQGNSA. The CDR3 consists of 14 residues. The CDR3 nucleotides read TGTGCCAGCAGCCCCGGGACAGGGTCCTATGGCTACACCTTC. Translated: CASSPGTGSYGYTF.

The table lists this clone with a few counts. CDR3 region: CASRLTTNYGYTF. The CDR3 bases are TGTGCCAGCAGACTGACAACCAACTATGGCTACACCTTC. The chain is built from TRBV27 and TRBJ1-2, with no clear D. Germline V gene data show CDR1 as MNHEY and CDR2 as SMNVEV (reference sequence). The V and J ends lost 6 bases and 2 bases respectively, with 10 bases between them. This CDR3 region has 13 residues.